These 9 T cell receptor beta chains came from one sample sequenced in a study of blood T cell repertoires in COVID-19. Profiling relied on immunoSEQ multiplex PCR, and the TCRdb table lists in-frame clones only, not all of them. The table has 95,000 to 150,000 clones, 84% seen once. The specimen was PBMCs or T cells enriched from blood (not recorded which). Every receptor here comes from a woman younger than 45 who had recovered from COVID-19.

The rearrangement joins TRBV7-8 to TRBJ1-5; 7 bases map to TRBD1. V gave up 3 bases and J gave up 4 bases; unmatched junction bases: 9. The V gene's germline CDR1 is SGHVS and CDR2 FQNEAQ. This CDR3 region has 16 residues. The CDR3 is CASSLAQGVWNQPQHF. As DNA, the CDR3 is TGTGCCAGCAGCTTGGCCCAGGGGGTTTGGAATCAGCCCCAGCATTTT.

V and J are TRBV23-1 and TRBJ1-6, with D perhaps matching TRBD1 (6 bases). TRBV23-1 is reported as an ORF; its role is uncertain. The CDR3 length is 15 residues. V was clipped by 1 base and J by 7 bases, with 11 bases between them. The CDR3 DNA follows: TGCGCCAGCAGTCAATGGCCGACAGGCAATTCACCCCTCCACTTT. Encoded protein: CASSQWPTGNSPLHF.

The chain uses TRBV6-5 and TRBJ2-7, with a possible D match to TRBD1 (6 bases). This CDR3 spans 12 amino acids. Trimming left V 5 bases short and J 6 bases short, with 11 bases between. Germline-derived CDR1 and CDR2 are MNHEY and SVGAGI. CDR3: CASSNRVAEQYF. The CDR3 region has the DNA TGTGCCAGCAGTAACAGGGTGGCCGAGCAGTACTTC.

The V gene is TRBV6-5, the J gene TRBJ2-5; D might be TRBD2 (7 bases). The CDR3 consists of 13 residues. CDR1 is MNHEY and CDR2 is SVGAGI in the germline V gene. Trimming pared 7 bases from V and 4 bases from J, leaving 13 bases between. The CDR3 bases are TGTGCCAGCACCCGAGGGGGGGGAGAGACCCAGTACTTC. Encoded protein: CASTRGGGETQYF.

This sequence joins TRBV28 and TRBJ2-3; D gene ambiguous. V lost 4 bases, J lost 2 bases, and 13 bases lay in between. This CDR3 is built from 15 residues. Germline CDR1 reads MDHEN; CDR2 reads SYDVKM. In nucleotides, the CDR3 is TGTGCCAGCAGTTCTAATATAAAATTCACAGATACGCAGTATTTT. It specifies CASSSNIKFTDTQYF.

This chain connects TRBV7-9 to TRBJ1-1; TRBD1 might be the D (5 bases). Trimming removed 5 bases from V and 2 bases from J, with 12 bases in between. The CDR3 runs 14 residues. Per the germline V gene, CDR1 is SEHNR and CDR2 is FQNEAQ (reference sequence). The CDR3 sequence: CASSVSGANTEAFF. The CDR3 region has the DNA TGTGCCAGCAGCGTTAGTGGGGCCAACACTGAAGCTTTCTTT.

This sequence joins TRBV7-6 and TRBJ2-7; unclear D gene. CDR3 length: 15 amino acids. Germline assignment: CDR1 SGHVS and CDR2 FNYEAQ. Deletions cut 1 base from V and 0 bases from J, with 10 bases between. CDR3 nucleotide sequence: TGTGCCAGCAGCTTAGGGGCTCCAAGCTCCTACGAGCAGTACTTC. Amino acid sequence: CASSLGAPSSYEQYF.

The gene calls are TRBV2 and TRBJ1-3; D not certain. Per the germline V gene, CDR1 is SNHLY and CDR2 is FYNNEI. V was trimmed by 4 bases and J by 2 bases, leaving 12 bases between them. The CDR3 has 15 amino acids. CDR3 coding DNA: TGTGCCAGCAGTGTTCGGGAATTTACTGGAAACACCATATATTTT. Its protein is CASSVREFTGNTIYF. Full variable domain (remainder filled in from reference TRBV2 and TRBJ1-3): EPEVTQTPSHQVTQMGQEVILRCVPISNHLYFYWYRQILGQKVEFLVSFYNNEISEKSEIFDDQFSVERPDGSNFTLKIRSTKLEDSAMYFCASSVREFTGNTIYFGEGSWLTVV.

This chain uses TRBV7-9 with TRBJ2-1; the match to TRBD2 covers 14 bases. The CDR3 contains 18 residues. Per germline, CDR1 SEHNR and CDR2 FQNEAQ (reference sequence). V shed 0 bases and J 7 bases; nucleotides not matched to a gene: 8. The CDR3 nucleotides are TGTGCCAGCAGCTTAGCGCGGTCCGGGACTAGCGGGAGTAATGAGCAGTTCTTC. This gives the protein CASSLARSGTSGSNEQFF.